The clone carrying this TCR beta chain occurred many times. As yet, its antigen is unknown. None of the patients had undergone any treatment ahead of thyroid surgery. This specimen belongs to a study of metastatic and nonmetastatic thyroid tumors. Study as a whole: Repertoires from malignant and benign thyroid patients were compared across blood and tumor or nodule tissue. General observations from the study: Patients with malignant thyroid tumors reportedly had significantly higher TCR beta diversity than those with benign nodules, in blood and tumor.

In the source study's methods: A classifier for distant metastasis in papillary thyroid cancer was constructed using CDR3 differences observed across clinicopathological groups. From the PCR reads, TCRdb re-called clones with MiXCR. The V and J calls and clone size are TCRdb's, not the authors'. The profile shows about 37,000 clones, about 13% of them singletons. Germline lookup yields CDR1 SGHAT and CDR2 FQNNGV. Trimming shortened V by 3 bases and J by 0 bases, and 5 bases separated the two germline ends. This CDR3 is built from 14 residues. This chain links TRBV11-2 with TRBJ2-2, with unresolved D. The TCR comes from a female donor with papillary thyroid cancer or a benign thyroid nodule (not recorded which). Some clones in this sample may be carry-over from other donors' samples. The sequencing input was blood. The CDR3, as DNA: TGTGCCAGCAGCTTTCTCCCGAACACCGGGGAGCTGTTTTTT. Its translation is CASSFLPNTGELFF.